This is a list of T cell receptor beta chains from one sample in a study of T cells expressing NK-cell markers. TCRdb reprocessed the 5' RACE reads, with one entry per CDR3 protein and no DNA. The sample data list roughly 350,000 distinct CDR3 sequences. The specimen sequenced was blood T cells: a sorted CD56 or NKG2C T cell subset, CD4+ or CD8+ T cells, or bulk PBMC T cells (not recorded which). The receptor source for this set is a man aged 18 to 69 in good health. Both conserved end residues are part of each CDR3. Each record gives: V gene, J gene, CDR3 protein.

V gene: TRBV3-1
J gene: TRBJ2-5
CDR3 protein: CASSQGSGATQETQYF

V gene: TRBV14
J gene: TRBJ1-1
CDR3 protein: CASSHWTGNTEAFF

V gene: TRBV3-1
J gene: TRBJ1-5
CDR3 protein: CASSHADRGRPQHF

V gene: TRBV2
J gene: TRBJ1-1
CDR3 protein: CASNLDRVGASTEAFF

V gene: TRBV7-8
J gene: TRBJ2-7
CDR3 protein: CASSTRGTGGGEQYF

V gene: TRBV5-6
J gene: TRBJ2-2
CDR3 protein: CASSTPGQTTGELFF

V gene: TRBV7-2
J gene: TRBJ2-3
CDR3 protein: CASSRDRGTDTQYF

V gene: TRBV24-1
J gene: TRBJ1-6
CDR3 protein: CATSDVTPLPLHF

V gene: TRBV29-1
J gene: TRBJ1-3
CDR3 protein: CSVEGPGQGSGNTIYF

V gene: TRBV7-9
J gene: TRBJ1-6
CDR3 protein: CASSRAGNSPLHF

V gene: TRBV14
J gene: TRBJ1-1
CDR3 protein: CASSQDGKAELNTEAFF

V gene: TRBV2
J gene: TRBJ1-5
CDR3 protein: CASSRDEGNQPQHF

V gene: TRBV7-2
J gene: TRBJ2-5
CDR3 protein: CASSLFGTSGVGETQYF

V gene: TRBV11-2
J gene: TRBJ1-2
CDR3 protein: CASSSTDRGLGYGYTF

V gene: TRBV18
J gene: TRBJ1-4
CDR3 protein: CASSPLEATNEKLFF

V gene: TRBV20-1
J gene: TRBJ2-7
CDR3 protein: CSASGTGGSYEQYF

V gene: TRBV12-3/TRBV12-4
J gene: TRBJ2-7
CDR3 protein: CASRTGVGYEQYF

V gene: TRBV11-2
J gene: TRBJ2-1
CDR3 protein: CASSLVSAGASSSYNEQFF

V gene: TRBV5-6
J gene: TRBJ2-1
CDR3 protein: CASSLRGGRNEQFF

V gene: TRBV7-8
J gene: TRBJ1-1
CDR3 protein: CASGRVRGTEAFF

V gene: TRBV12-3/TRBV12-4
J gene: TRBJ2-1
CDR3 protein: CASSFWGSEGNEQFF

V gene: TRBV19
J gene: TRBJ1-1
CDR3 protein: CASRRDHRNTEAFF

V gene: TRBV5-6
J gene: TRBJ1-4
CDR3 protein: CASSRFNSPTNEKLFF

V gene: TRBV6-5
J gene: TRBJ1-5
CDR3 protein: CASSYSDLINQPQHF

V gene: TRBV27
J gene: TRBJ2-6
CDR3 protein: CASSREGALGANVLTF

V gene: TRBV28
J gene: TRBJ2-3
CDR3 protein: CASSLWISGGSTDTQYF

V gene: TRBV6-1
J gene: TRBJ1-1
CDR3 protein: CASTRGQGNTEAFF

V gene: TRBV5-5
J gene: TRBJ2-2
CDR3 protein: CASSKQGARTGELFF

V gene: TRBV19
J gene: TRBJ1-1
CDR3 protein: CASSPRDRWNTEAFF

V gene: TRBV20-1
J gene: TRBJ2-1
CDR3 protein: CSAGGGHYNEQFF

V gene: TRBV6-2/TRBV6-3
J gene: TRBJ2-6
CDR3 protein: CASSGAPGQGLSGANVLTF

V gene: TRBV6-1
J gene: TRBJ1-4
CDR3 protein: CASGAGGSGYEKLFF

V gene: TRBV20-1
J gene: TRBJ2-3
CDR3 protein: CSARARGLWDTQYF

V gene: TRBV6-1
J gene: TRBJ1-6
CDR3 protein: CASSERWGSGSPLHF

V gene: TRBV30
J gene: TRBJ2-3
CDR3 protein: CAWATGTGVTDTQYF

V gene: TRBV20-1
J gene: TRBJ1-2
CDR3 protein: CSAPPGPSYGYTF

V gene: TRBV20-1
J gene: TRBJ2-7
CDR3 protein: CSAIRAGTSYEQYF

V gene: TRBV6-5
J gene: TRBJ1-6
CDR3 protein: CASSFQQGALHF

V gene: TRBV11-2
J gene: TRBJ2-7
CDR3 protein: CASSLDRTWLSYEQYF

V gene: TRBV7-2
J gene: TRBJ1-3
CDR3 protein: CASSPTFVQAGNTIYF

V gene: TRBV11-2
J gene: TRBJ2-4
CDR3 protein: CASSARGAATLAKNIQYF

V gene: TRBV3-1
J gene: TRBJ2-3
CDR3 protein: CASSKRTPDTQYF

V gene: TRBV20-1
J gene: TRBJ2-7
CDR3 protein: CSARDTGQGYEQYF

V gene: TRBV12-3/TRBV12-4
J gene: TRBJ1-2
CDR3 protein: CASSFRTGPSGYTF